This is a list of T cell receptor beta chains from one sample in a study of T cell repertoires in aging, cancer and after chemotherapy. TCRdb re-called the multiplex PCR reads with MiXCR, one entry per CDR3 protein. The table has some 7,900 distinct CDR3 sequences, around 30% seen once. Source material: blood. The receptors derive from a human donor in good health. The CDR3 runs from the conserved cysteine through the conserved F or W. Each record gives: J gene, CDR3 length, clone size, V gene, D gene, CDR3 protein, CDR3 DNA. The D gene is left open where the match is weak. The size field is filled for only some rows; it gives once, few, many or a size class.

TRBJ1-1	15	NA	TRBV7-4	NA	CASSLAGGAGTEAFF	TGTGCCAGCAGCTTAGCGGGGGGTGCGGGCACTGAAGCTTTCTTT
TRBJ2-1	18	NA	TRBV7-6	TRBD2	CASSSTQFLAGDGNEQFF	TGTGCCAGCAGCTCAACACAGTTCCTAGCGGGGGACGGAAATGAGCAGTTCTTC
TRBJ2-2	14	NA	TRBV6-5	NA	CASRNRVSTGEMFF	TGTGCCAGCAGAAACAGGGTTTCCACCGGGGAGATGTTTTTT
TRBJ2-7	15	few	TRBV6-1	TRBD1	CASSESAGGGGEQYF	TGTGCCAGCAGTGAATCGGCAGGGGGTGGGGGCGAGCAGTACTTC
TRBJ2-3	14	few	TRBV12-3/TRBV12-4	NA	CASRLTGRTDTQYF	TGTGCCAGCAGACTTACCGGGCGCACAGATACGCAGTATTTT
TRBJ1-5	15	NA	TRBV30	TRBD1	CAWSVRQGATKPQHF	TGTGCCTGGAGTGTAAGACAGGGGGCCACCAAGCCCCAGCATTTT
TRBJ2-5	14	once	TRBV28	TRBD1	CASTGTGGIETQYF	TGTGCCAGCACCGGGACAGGGGGTATTGAGACCCAGTACTTC
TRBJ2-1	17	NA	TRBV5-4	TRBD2	CASSQDTAGGLGNVQFF	TGCGCCAGCAGCCAAGATACGGCGGGGGGGTTAGGCAATGTGCAGTTCTTC
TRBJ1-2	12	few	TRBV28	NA	CATVDGNYGYTF	TGTGCCACAGTTGACGGAAACTATGGCTACACCTTC
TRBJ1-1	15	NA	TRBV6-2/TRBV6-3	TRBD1	CASSSLTGEDTEAFF	TGTGCCAGCAGTTCCCTGACAGGGGAGGACACTGAAGCTTTCTTT
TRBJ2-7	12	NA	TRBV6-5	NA	CASSQGSYEQYF	TGTGCCAGCAGTCAGGGCTCCTACGAGCAGTACTTC
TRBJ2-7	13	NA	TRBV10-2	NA	CASMEGHSYEQYF	TGCGCCAGCATGGAGGGGCACTCCTACGAGCAGTACTTC
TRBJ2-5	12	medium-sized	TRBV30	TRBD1	CAWSRGTGAQYF	TGTGCCTGGAGCAGGGGGACCGGGGCCCAGTACTTC
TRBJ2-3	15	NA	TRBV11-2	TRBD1	CASSPQGVVTDTQYF	TGTGCCAGCAGCCCCCAGGGGGTGGTCACAGATACGCAGTATTTT
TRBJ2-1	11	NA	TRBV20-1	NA	CSARVSFEQFF	TGCAGTGCTAGAGTTAGCTTCGAGCAGTTCTTC
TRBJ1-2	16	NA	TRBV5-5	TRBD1	CASTSSPDRAYYGYTF	TGTGCCAGCACATCTTCACCCGACAGGGCCTACTATGGCTACACCTTC
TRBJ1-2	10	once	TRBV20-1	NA	CSARAYGYTF	TGCAGTGCTAGAGCCTATGGCTACACCTTC
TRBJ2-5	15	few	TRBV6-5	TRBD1	CASSHGQGALETQYF	TGTGCCAGCAGCCATGGACAGGGGGCACTAGAGACCCAGTACTTC
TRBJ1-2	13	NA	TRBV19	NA	CASSITGFRGYTF	TGTGCCAGTAGTATCACAGGCTTTAGAGGCTACACCTTC
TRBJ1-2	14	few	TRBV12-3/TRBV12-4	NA	CASSLFGYGYGYTF	TGTGCCAGCAGTCTTTTTGGGTACGGCTATGGCTACACCTTC
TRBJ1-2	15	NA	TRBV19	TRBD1	CASSIVAGGAYGYTF	TGTGCCAGTAGTATTGTCGCAGGGGGCGCCTATGGCTACACCTTC
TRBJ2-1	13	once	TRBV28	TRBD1	CASLRQGGNEQFF	TGTGCCAGTCTCAGACAGGGTGGCAATGAGCAGTTCTTC
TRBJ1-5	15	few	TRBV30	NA	CAWSLGALSNQPQHF	TGTGCCTGGAGCCTAGGGGCACTTAGCAATCAGCCCCAGCATTTT
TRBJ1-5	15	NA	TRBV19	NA	CASSISVAGTQPQHF	TGTGCCAGTAGTATCTCCGTGGCAGGGACTCAGCCCCAGCATTTT
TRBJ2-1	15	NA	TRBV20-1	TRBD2	CSARELAGDYNEQFF	TGCAGTGCTAGAGAGCTAGCGGGAGATTACAATGAGCAGTTCTTC
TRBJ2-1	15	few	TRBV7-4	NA	CASSFVGQTYNEQFF	TGTGCCAGCAGCTTTGTGGGGCAAACCTACAATGAGCAGTTCTTC
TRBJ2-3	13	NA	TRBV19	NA	CASSIALLDTQYF	TGTGCCAGTAGTATAGCTTTGCTTGATACGCAGTATTTT
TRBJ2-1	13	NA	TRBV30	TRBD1	CAWSGDSGNEQFF	TGTGCCTGGAGTGGGGACAGTGGTAATGAGCAGTTCTTC
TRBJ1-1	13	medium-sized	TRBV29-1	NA	CSVTEHMNTEAFF	TGCAGCGTTACGGAACACATGAACACTGAAGCTTTCTTT
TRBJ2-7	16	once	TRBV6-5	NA	CACSYSGQGSSYEQYF	TGTGCCTGCAGTTACTCGGGGCAGGGTAGCTCCTACGAGCAGTACTTC
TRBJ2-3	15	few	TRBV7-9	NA	CASSLNSDSTDTQYF	TGTGCCAGCAGCTTAAACAGCGATAGCACAGATACGCAGTATTTT
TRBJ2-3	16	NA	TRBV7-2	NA	CASSLEGRGAGGTQYF	TGTGCCAGCAGCTTAGAGGGGCGCGGGGCAGGAGGTACGCAGTATTTT
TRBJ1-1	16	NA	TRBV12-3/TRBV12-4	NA	CASSLGGRPSNTEAFF	TGTGCCAGCAGTTTAGGTGGCCGCCCCTCGAACACTGAAGCTTTCTTT
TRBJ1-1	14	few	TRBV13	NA	CASSRGRPNTEAFF	TGTGCCAGCAGCAGGGGACGGCCGAACACTGAAGCTTTCTTT
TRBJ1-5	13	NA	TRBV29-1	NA	CSVGPGPNQPQHF	TGCAGCGTTGGCCCGGGACCGAATCAGCCCCAGCATTTT
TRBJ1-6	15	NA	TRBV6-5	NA	CASRAGSSYNSPLHF	TGTGCCAGCAGAGCAGGGAGCTCCTATAATTCACCCCTCCACTTT
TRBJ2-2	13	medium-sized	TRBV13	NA	CASTPRTPGELFF	TGTGCCAGCACCCCCCGGACGCCTGGGGAGCTGTTTTTT
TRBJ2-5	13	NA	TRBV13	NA	CASGLDDRGTQYF	TGTGCCAGCGGCTTAGACGACCGAGGGACCCAGTACTTC
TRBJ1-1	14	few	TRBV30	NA	CAWRPGQRNTEAFF	TGTGCCTGGAGACCGGGACAAAGGAACACTGAAGCTTTCTTT
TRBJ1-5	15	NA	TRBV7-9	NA	CASSLGPGFNQPQHF	TGTGCCAGCAGCTTGGGGCCAGGGTTCAATCAGCCCCAGCATTTT
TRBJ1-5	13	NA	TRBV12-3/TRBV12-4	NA	CASSPTGFQPQHF	TGTGCCAGCAGCCCAACAGGGTTTCAGCCCCAGCATTTT
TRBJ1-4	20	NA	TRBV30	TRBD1	CAWNRGTGLRAAQTNEKLFF	TGTGCCTGGAACCGTGGGACAGGGTTGAGAGCCGCACAAACTAATGAAAAACTGTTTTTT
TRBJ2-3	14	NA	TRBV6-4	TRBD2	CASSEAGGTDTQYF	TGTGCCAGCAGTGAAGCGGGGGGCACAGATACGCAGTATTTT
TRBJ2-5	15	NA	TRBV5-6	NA	CASSGTEGAQETQYF	TGTGCCAGCAGCGGGACGGAGGGGGCCCAGGAGACCCAGTACTTC